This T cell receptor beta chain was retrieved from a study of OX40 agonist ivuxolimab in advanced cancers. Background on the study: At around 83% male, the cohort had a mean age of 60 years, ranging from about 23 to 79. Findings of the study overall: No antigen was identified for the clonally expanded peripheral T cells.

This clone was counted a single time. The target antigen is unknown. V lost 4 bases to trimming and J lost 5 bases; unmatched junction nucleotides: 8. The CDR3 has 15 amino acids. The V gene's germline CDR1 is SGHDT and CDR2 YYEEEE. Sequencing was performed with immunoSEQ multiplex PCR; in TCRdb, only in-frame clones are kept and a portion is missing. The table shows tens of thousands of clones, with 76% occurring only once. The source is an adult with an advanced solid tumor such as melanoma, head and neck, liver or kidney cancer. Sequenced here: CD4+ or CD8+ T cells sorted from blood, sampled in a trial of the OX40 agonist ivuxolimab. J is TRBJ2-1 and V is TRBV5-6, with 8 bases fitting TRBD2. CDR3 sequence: CASSLSGGRHNEQFF. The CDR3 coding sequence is TGTGCCAGCAGCCTGAGCGGGGGAAGACACAATGAGCAGTTCTTC.